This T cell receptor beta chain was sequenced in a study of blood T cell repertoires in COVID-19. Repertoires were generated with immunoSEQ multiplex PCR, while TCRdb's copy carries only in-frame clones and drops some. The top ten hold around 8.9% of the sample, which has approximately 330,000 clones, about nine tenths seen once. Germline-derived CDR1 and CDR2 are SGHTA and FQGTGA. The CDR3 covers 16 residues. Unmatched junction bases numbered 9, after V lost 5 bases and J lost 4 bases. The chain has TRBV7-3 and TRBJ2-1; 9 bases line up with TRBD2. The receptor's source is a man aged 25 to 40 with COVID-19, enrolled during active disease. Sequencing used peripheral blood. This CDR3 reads CASSPRGGLPYNEQFF. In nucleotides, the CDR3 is TGTGCCAGCAGCCCGCGGGGGGGACTCCCTTACAATGAGCAGTTCTTC. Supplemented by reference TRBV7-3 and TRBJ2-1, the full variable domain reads GAGVSQTPSNKVTEKGKYVELRCDPISGHTALYWYRQSLGQGPEFLIYFQGTGAADDSGLPNDRFFAVRPEGSVSTLKIQRTERGDSAVYLCASSPRGGLPYNEQFFGPGTRLTVL.